One sample yielded the 18 T cell receptor beta chains listed below, sequenced in a study of T-cell reconstitution after alpha-beta-depleted transplantation in children. For TCRbeta, the library was prepared with unique molecular identifiers. MiXCR was run by TCRdb on the PCR reads, yielding one entry per CDR3 protein. The sample contains about 470,000 distinct CDR3 sequences, roughly 43% of which appear only once. The sequenced sample was PBMCs, obtained before TCRalphabeta/CD19-depleted stem cell transplant. All receptors derive from a girl aged 2-10 years with aplastic anemia, due to receive a stem cell transplant.

The chain couples TRBV20-1 to TRBJ2-7; weak D call: TRBD1 (5 bases). CDR1 DFQATT and CDR2 SNEGSKA come from the germline V gene (reference sequence). The CDR3 is 15 residues long. V shed 5 bases and J shed 2 bases, with 19 bases lying between them. The CDR3 sequence: CSASSRTQSTYEQYF. The CDR3, as DNA: TGCAGTGCTTCTAGTAGGACACAATCGACCTACGAGCAGTACTTC.

The J gene is TRBJ2-7, the V gene TRBV20-1; 9 bases align to TRBD2. Per the germline V gene, CDR1 is DFQATT and CDR2 is SNEGSKA (reference sequence). J gave up 1 base and V 4 bases, and 8 bases lay outside the gene matches. The CDR3 runs to 15 residues. The CDR3 loop reads CSAILLAGLSYEQYF. The CDR3 DNA is TGCAGTGCTATCCTCCTAGCGGGATTATCCTACGAGCAGTACTTC.

This clonotype was counted only a few times. This chain uses TRBV20-1 with TRBJ2-3, with TRBD2 matching 8 bases. V was pared by 5 bases and J by 6 bases, with 10 bases of the junction left unmatched. The germline V gene has CDR1 DFQATT and CDR2 SNEGSKA (reference sequence). This CDR3 is 14 amino acids long. The CDR3 region is CSAFYSGEGDTQYF. CDR3 bases: TGCAGTGCTTTTTATAGCGGGGAGGGGGATACGCAGTATTTT.

This clonotype was observed a few times. This rearrangement joins TRBV14 to TRBJ2-7; D is ambiguous. Germline lookup yields CDR1 SGHDN and CDR2 FVKESK. The CDR3 is 13 residues long. Trimming shortened V by 4 bases and J by 3 bases, and 10 bases separated the two germline ends. CDR3 residues: CASSLVWGYEQYF. The DNA for the CDR3 is TGTGCCAGCAGCCTCGTTTGGGGCTACGAGCAGTACTTC.

The chain combines TRBV6-2 or TRBV6-3 with TRBJ2-7; D not certain. Deletions cut 2 bases from V and 0 bases from J, with 5 bases between. The CDR3 length is 13 residues. The germline gives CDR1 MNHEY, CDR2 SVGEGT. The CDR3 DNA is TGTGCCAGCAGTTACCCTAACTCCTACGAGCAGTACTTC. It is translated as CASSYPNSYEQYF.

This sequence joins TRBV20-1 and TRBJ2-1; weak D call: TRBD2 (7 bases). In germline, CDR1 is DFQATT, CDR2 SNEGSKA (reference sequence). V lost 6 bases and J 9 bases, leaving 18 bases between the germline ends. CDR3 size: 13 residues. This CDR3 is CSAPRGGYGEQFF. In DNA form, the CDR3 reads TGCAGTGCGCCAAGGGGGGGATACGGTGAGCAGTTCTTC.

This clonotype was recorded once. V usage is TRBV6-5 and J usage is TRBJ1-5, with a weak D call TRBD1 (6 bases). Trimming cost V 3 bases and J 6 bases, with 12 bases left between them. The germline gives CDR1 MNHEY, CDR2 SVGAGI. This CDR3 comprises 14 residues. In DNA form, the CDR3 reads TGTGCCAGCAGTTATGGGGGGGGCGCTCAGCCCCAGCATTTT. Amino acids: CASSYGGGAQPQHF.

A single count supports this clonotype. The chain employs TRBV7-3 and TRBJ1-6; TRBD1 agrees at 7 bases. Germline V gene sequence: CDR1 SGHTA, CDR2 FQGTGA. V dropped 5 bases and J dropped 10; count of bases not matched to a gene: 11. This CDR3 region has 15 residues. CDR3 residues: CASSPGGGMGSPLHF. The DNA for the CDR3 is TGTGCCAGCAGCCCAGGGGGGGGGATGGGATCACCCCTCCACTTT.

The chain is built from TRBV6-5 and TRBJ1-1, with D perhaps TRBD1 (5 bases). The germline V gene has CDR1 MNHEY and CDR2 SVGAGI. This CDR3 spans 15 amino acids. Between the trimmed V and J ends, which lost 2 bases and 4 bases, there was a span of 14 bases. The CDR3 DNA follows: TGTGCCAGCAGTTACGATCCCGGGACGGGCACTGAAGCTTTCTTT. It encodes CASSYDPGTGTEAFF.

CDR3 residues: CATSRDLSGRYGHTQYF. CDR3 in DNA: TGTGCCACCAGCAGAGATCTCAGCGGGAGGTATGGGCATACGCAGTATTTT. This chain joins TRBV15 and TRBJ2-3; 9 positions match TRBD2. Germline V gene data show CDR1 as LNHNV and CDR2 as YYDKDF (reference sequence). The junction had 11 bases not matched to a gene; V was cut back by 0 bases and J by 7 bases. This CDR3 spans 17 amino acids.

The chain joins TRBV27 to TRBJ2-5, with a weak D call TRBD2 (5 bases). There are 15 residues in the CDR3. Between the trimmed V and J ends, which lost 6 bases and 1 base, there was a span of 15 bases. Looked up from germline, CDR1 is MNHEY and CDR2 is SMNVEV (reference sequence). CDR3 DNA sequence: TGTGCCAGCAGCCCGGATGCGGGTTTCCAAGAGACCCAGTACTTC. Its protein is CASSPDAGFQETQYF.

This clonotype was recorded at least ten times. CDR3 region: CSARSTSGRGDEQFF. CDR3 sequence (DNA): TGCAGTGCTAGAAGTACTAGCGGGAGAGGCGATGAGCAGTTCTTC. This chain uses TRBV20-1 with TRBJ2-1, with 11 bases matching TRBD2. The CDR3 sequence is 15 residues long. CDR1 and CDR2 (germline): DFQATT, SNEGSKA (reference sequence). After removal of 2 bases from V and 8 bases from J, the junction contained 8 bases not matched to a gene.

This clonotype was seen at least ten times. V usage is TRBV20-1 and J usage is TRBJ2-3, with D maybe TRBD2 (6 bases). From germline, CDR1 is DFQATT and CDR2 SNEGSKA (reference sequence). The V end was cut by 3 bases, the J end by 5 bases, with 12 bases between. The CDR3 is 13 residues long. The CDR3 loop reads CSASGRVLDTQYF. CDR3 bases: TGCAGTGCTAGCGGGAGAGTATTAGATACGCAGTATTTT.

This chain connects TRBV7-8 to TRBJ2-1; D may be TRBD2 (6 bases). The CDR3 is made up of 16 amino acids. With 2 bases removed from V and 5 bases from J, the gap between germline ends came to 16 bases. The germline V gene has CDR1 SGHVS and CDR2 FQNEAQ. CDR3 sequence: CASSLQLGGYHNEQFF. The DNA for the CDR3 is TGTGCCAGCAGCTTACAACTTGGGGGGTATCACAATGAGCAGTTCTTC.

This clonotype was recorded many times. This rearrangement joins TRBV27 to TRBJ2-3, with D maybe TRBD2 (5 bases). Germline V lookup: CDR1 MNHEY, CDR2 SMNVEV (reference sequence). CDR3 size: 11 residues. V was pared by 7 bases and J by 12 bases, with 14 bases between. In DNA form, the CDR3 reads TGTGCCAGCACCGTCCGGGATCTACAGTATTTT. Its translation is CASTVRDLQYF.

This clonotype was detected only a few times. Compared with germline, one end of the junction differs, possibly owing to a read error. V is TRBV3-1 and J is TRBJ1-2; 8 nucleotides match TRBD1. This CDR3 is built from 15 residues. Germline lookup yields CDR1 LGHDT and CDR2 YNNKEL (reference sequence). The CDR3 sequence: CASSQFGQGGYGDTF. DNA for the CDR3: TGTGCCAGCAGCCAGTTCGGACAGGGTGGATATGGCGACACCTTC.

The chain employs TRBV20-1 and TRBJ2-3, with a tentative D call TRBD2 (5 bases). The V end lost 6 bases, the J end lost 4 bases, and 14 bases lay between the germline ends. Germline CDR1 and CDR2: DFQATT and SNEGSKA (reference sequence). The CDR3 spans 13 residues. The CDR3 DNA reads TGCAGTGCCCCCCGAGGGTGGTCAGATACGCAGTATTTT. This gives the protein CSAPRGWSDTQYF.

In its sample, this clonotype was seen a few times. CDR3 nucleotide sequence: TGTGCCAGCAGTTCCTACTCCCCCGGCTGGGGCAATCAGCCCCAGCATTTT. It codes for CASSSYSPGWGNQPQHF. The J gene is TRBJ1-5, the V gene TRBV12-3 or TRBV12-4, with D unclear. V dropped 4 bases and J dropped 2 bases, with 18 bases sitting between them. There are 17 residues in the CDR3.